A single sample gave rise to the 3 T cell receptor beta chains below, sequenced in a study of blood T cell repertoires in COVID-19. TCRdb's table, derived via immunoSEQ multiplex PCR, lists solely in-frame clones and lacks some. The sample includes 200,000 to 250,000 clones, approximately 78% seen only once; the top ten take 3.4%. The specimen was peripheral blood. Receptors were obtained from a woman younger than 30 with acute or convalescent COVID-19.

This chain uses TRBV19 with TRBJ1-2; D perhaps matches TRBD1 (6 bases). Per the germline V gene, CDR1 is LNHDA and CDR2 is SQIVND (reference sequence). There are 14 residues in the CDR3. The germline V and J ends were trimmed by 1 base and 8 bases, with 14 bases remaining between them. CDR3 in DNA: TGTGCCAGTAGTATAGGGGGGAACAGGGACGGCTACACCTTC. Protein sequence: CASSIGGNRDGYTF.

The chain uses TRBV28 and TRBJ1-6; D possibly corresponds to TRBD1 (6 bases). The CDR3 contains 12 residues. Germline CDR1 is MDHEN and CDR2 is SYDVKM. Trimming stripped 3 bases from V and 16 bases from J, with 13 bases between. The CDR3 reads CASSLPGHPLHF. The CDR3, as DNA: TGTGCCAGCAGTTTGCCGGGACATCCGCTCCACTTT.

CDR3 in DNA: TGCAGCGGGGGTCCAGGGTCCTACGAGCAGTACTTC. Protein: CSGGPGSYEQYF. J is TRBJ2-7 and V is TRBV29-1, with D maybe TRBD1 (5 bases). The CDR3 length is 12 residues. V lost 7 bases and J 1 base, leaving 11 bases between the germline ends. Per germline, CDR1 SQVTM and CDR2 ANQGSEA.